Listed here are 30 T cell receptor beta chains from one sample, sequenced in a study of OX40 agonist ivuxolimab in advanced cancers. Sequencing was performed with immunoSEQ multiplex PCR; in TCRdb, only in-frame clones are kept and a portion is missing. The sample carries approximately 92,000 clones, approximately 94% recorded once. This specimen consisted of CD4+ or CD8+ T cells sorted from blood, obtained in a trial of the OX40 agonist ivuxolimab. Source of these receptors: an adult with an advanced solid tumor such as melanoma, head and neck, liver or kidney cancer.

The chain links TRBV25-1 to TRBJ1-3; TRBD1 is a possible D gene (6 bases). Germline V CDR1 and CDR2: MGHDK, SYGVNS. The CDR3 totals 16 residues. The V and J ends lost 3 bases and 3 bases respectively, with 15 bases between them. In DNA, the CDR3 is TGTGCCAGCAGTGAGTCCCAGACAGGTCTTGGAAACACCATATATTTT. Its protein is CASSESQTGLGNTIYF.

The rearrangement links TRBV18 to TRBJ2-7; TRBD2 matches 10 bases. Germline V gives CDR1 KGHSH, CDR2 LQKENI. This CDR3 comprises 15 residues. Losses at the gene ends were 3 bases for V and 3 bases for J; bases not matched to a gene: 5. The CDR3 loop is CASSPWTSGLYEQYF. DNA of the CDR3: TGTGCCAGCTCACCTTGGACTAGCGGTCTCTACGAGCAGTACTTC.

The genes are TRBV30 and TRBJ2-2; TRBD1 is a possible D gene (5 bases). Germline CDR1 and CDR2: GTSNPN and SVGIG (reference sequence). CDR3 size: 14 residues. Trimming took off 0 bases at V and 5 bases at J, with 10 bases between the two ends. The chain's CDR3 is CAWSVHPGTGELFF. The CDR3 bases are TGTGCCTGGAGTGTACACCCAGGGACCGGGGAGCTGTTTTTT.

V usage is TRBV28 and J usage is TRBJ2-3, with 8 nucleotides matching TRBD2. The CDR3 runs to 17 residues. Germline V gene lookup returns CDR1 MDHEN and CDR2 SYDVKM. With 5 bases clipped from V and 1 base from J, the junction kept 11 bases outside the gene matches. In nucleotides, the CDR3 is TGTGCCAGCAGTCCCCCCCTCGGGCGGGAGGGCACAGATACGCAGTATTTT. It yields the protein CASSPPLGREGTDTQYF.

V usage is TRBV4-1 and J usage is TRBJ2-7; the D gene is possibly TRBD2 (7 bases). Germline CDR1 is MGHRA and CDR2 is YSYEKL. Trimming removed 5 bases from V and 0 bases from J, with 14 bases in between. CDR3 length: 15 amino acids. For the CDR3, the DNA is TGCGCCAGCAGCAAGGGGGGGGCGAGCTCCTACGAGCAGTACTTC. The encoded protein is CASSKGGASSYEQYF.

V and J are TRBV7-2 and TRBJ1-2; D possibly corresponds to TRBD1 (5 bases). The CDR3 length is 16 residues. V was clipped by 3 bases and J by 0 bases, with 14 bases between them. Germline assignment: CDR1 SGHTA and CDR2 FQGNSA. CDR3: CASSFGGSPSNYGYTF. CDR3 coding DNA: TGTGCCAGCAGCTTTGGGGGATCCCCCTCTAACTATGGCTACACCTTC. The entire variable domain, with the rest obtained from reference TRBV7-2 and TRBJ1-2, is as follows: GAGVSQSPSNKVTEKGKDVELRCDPISGHTALYWYRQSLGQGLEFLIYFQGNSAPDKSGLPSDRFSAERTGGSVSTLTIQRTQQEDSAVYLCASSFGGSPSNYGYTFGSGTRLTVV.

The V gene is TRBV2, the J gene TRBJ1-2, with TRBD1 identical over 7 bases. J gave up 4 bases and V 8 bases, and 7 bases lay outside the gene matches. This CDR3 spans 13 amino acids. Germline values: CDR1 SNHLY, CDR2 FYNNEI. The CDR3 DNA reads as TGTGCCAGCCCGCCTGAGGGGGCCTATGGCTACACCTTC. This sequence encodes CASPPEGAYGYTF.

This CDR3 reads CASSDGTGDGYTF. The CDR3 bases are TGTGCCAGCAGTGACGGGACAGGGGATGGCTACACCTTC. The V and J genes are TRBV6-4 and TRBJ1-2; 10 bases are shared with TRBD1. The germline V gene encodes CDR1 MRHNA and CDR2 SNTAGT. This CDR3 region has 13 residues. Unmatched junction bases numbered 0, after V lost 2 bases and J lost 6 bases.

The chain couples TRBV5-8 to TRBJ2-2, with 10 positions matching TRBD2. V was clipped by 0 bases and J by 0 bases; unmatched bases: 5. The CDR3 consists of 18 residues. From germline, CDR1 is SGHTS and CDR2 YDEGEE. The CDR3 here is CASSLVATSGPNTGELFF. DNA for the CDR3: TGTGCCAGCAGCTTGGTCGCGACTAGCGGGCCGAACACCGGGGAGCTGTTTTTT.

The chain has TRBV10-3 and TRBJ1-2; D is possibly TRBD1 (6 bases). The CDR3 runs 12 residues. CDR1 is ENHRY, CDR2 SYGVKD, per germline. V was clipped by 10 bases and J by 6 bases, with 15 bases between them. CDR3 DNA: TGTGCCACCACGGCGGGGGCTCATGGCTACACCTTC. It encodes CATTAGAHGYTF.

The rearrangement links TRBV20-1 to TRBJ2-3; D is ambiguous. This CDR3 comprises 11 residues. Germline CDR1 is DFQATT and CDR2 is SNEGSKA (reference sequence). V lost 7 bases to trimming and J lost 6 bases, with 11 bases between them. The CDR3 DNA reads as TGCAGTGTAGCAATTGGGGATACGCAGTATTTT. It codes for CSVAIGDTQYF.

The genes are TRBV27 and TRBJ1-2, with 8 bases lining up with TRBD1. CDR1 is MNHEY and CDR2 is SMNVEV in the germline V gene (reference sequence). The V gene end was trimmed by 7 bases and the J gene end by 7 bases; junction bases not matched to a gene: 11. The CDR3 extends over 14 amino acids. Here the CDR3 reads CASNTRQGFGGYTF. As DNA, the CDR3 is TGTGCCAGCAATACTCGACAGGGGTTTGGTGGCTACACCTTC.

V usage is TRBV4-2 and J usage is TRBJ2-4, with no clear D. Germline CDR1 LGHNA, CDR2 YNFKEQ. The CDR3 loop spans 15 amino acids. The V end was cut by 0 bases, the J end by 3 bases, with 9 bases between. CDR3 sequence reads: CASSQDLAGKNIQYF. In DNA, the CDR3 is TGTGCCAGCAGCCAAGACCTCGCAGGCAAAAACATTCAGTACTTC.

This chain links TRBV28 with TRBJ1-1; no firm D call. The germline gives CDR1 MDHEN, CDR2 SYDVKM. This CDR3 is 11 amino acids long. V was cut by 7 bases and J by 2 bases, with 5 bases left in between. CDR3 bases: TGTGCCAGCAAGACTAACACTGAAGCTTTCTTT. This encodes CASKTNTEAFF.

The V call is TRBV28, the J call TRBJ2-5; 7 nucleotides agree with TRBD1. The CDR3 has 13 residues. The V and J ends lost 4 bases and 7 bases, in that order; junction bases with no gene match: 6. CDR1 MDHEN and CDR2 SYDVKM come from the germline V gene. The CDR3 loop is CASSSTGIGTQYF. In DNA, the CDR3 is TGTGCCAGCAGTTCGACAGGGATTGGGACCCAGTACTTC.

The V and J genes are TRBV6-1 and TRBJ2-3; D possibly corresponds to TRBD1 (6 bases). Trimming removed 1 base from V and 4 bases from J, with 12 bases in between. The germline CDR1 and CDR2 sequences are MNHNS and SASEGT. The CDR3 has 15 residues. CDR3 coding DNA: TGTGCCAGCAGTGAAGGGGTAGGGGGAGCAGATACGCAGTATTTT. Residues: CASSEGVGGADTQYF.

The chain has TRBV5-4 and TRBJ1-2; D not certain. The CDR3 contains 14 residues. The V and J ends lost 0 bases and 0 bases respectively, with 6 bases between them. Germline V CDR1 and CDR2: SGHNT, YYREEE (reference sequence). Here the CDR3 reads CASSLETANYGYTF. CDR3 nucleotide sequence: TGTGCCAGCAGCTTGGAAACGGCTAACTATGGCTACACCTTC.

The chain is built from TRBV6-5 and TRBJ1-5; TRBD1 might be the D (6 bases). The V gene's germline CDR1 is MNHEY and CDR2 SVGAGI. V was clipped by 6 bases and J by 5 bases, with 17 bases between them. The CDR3 is made up of 15 amino acids. In DNA, the CDR3 is TGTGCCAGCAGCCCTCGACAGGTTGGGGATCAGCCCCAGCATTTT. Its translation is CASSPRQVGDQPQHF.

The rearrangement joins TRBV30 to TRBJ2-3; 9 nucleotides match TRBD2. Unmatched junction bases numbered 6, after V lost 5 bases and J lost 0 bases. The CDR3 spans 15 residues. CDR1 is GTSNPN, CDR2 SVGIG, per germline (reference sequence). This CDR3 is CAWGLSGSSTDTQYF. Written as DNA, the CDR3 is TGTGCCTGGGGCCTTAGCGGGAGCAGCACAGATACGCAGTATTTT. Together with reference TRBV30 and TRBJ2-3, the CDR3 gives the full variable domain: SQTIHQWPATLVQPVGSPLSLECTVEGTSNPNLYWYRQAAGRGLQLLFYSVGIGQISSEVPQNLSASRPQDRQFILSSKKLLLSDSGFYLCAWGLSGSSTDTQYFGPGTRLTVL.

V and J are TRBV9 and TRBJ1-5; TRBD1 matches at 11 bases. The CDR3 totals 15 residues. V lost 3 bases and J lost 6; bases outside the gene matches: 5. Germline CDR1 is SGDLS and CDR2 is YYNGEE. In DNA form, the CDR3 reads TGTGCCAGCAGCGCGGGACAGGGGGGTCGTCAGCCCCAGCATTTT. Protein product: CASSAGQGGRQPQHF.

This clone occurred once. The J gene is TRBJ2-5, the V gene TRBV9; D ambiguous. This CDR3 is built from 16 residues. Germline V gives CDR1 SGDLS, CDR2 YYNGEE. With 0 bases removed from V and 0 bases from J, the gap between germline ends came to 12 bases. CDR3 in DNA: TGTGCCAGCAGCGTAGGGGCAGCATCGTACCAAGAGACCCAGTACTTC. It yields the protein CASSVGAASYQETQYF.

This chain joins TRBV5-4 and TRBJ1-2; D gene ambiguous. V shed 0 bases and J shed 5 bases, with 8 bases lying between them. The CDR3 runs to 13 residues. Germline V lookup: CDR1 SGHNT, CDR2 YYREEE (reference sequence). CDR3 sequence (DNA): TGTGCCAGCAGCTTGGTAACAGCTTATGGCTACACCTTC. Translation: CASSLVTAYGYTF.

This clone was seen a single time. This chain links TRBV6-5 with TRBJ2-1; D gene ambiguous. Germline CDR1 reads MNHEY; CDR2 reads SVGAGI. V lost 2 bases and J lost 5, with 4 bases in between. The CDR3 has 12 amino acids. The CDR3 here is CASSYANNEQFF. The CDR3 DNA reads TGTGCCAGCAGTTACGCGAACAATGAGCAGTTCTTC.

The gene calls are TRBV18 and TRBJ1-3, with TRBD1 identical over 9 bases. CDR3 length equals 19 residues. The V gene end was trimmed by 6 bases and the J gene end by 1 base; junction bases not matched to a gene: 16. CDR1 KGHSH and CDR2 LQKENI come from the germline V gene. Written as DNA, the CDR3 is TGTGCCAGCTCCTCGACTCCCACAGGGGGCGCGAAGTCTGGAAACACCATATATTTT. Encoded protein: CASSSTPTGGAKSGNTIYF.

V is TRBV6-5 and J is TRBJ1-3; 11 bases are a match to TRBD1. The ends lost 2 bases at V and 4 bases at J; junction bases unmatched: 1. CDR3 length equals 15 residues. CDR1 is MNHEY and CDR2 is SVGAGI in the germline V gene. The CDR3: CASSYRDRGGNTIYF. The CDR3 nucleotides read TGTGCCAGCAGTTACCGGGACAGGGGGGGAAACACCATATATTTT.

The chain combines TRBV7-2 with TRBJ1-2; 8 bases are a match to TRBD1. V was clipped by 5 bases and J by 4 bases; unmatched bases: 6. The CDR3 spans 14 residues. Germline V gives CDR1 SGHTA, CDR2 FQGNSA. This CDR3 reads CASSDRQGRYGYTF. DNA of the CDR3: TGTGCCAGCAGCGACCGACAGGGGCGCTATGGCTACACCTTC.

The rearrangement joins TRBV19 to TRBJ1-3; 7 bases match TRBD1. The CDR3 length is 21 residues. In germline, CDR1 is LNHDA, CDR2 SQIVND (reference sequence). The J segment lost 4 bases and the V segment lost 1 base, leaving 22 bases of the junction unmatched. For the CDR3, the DNA is TGTGCCAGTAGTATAGTCTACCACGGTGGACAGGACATGCTACCGGGAAACACCATATATTTT. Translation: CASSIVYHGGQDMLPGNTIYF.

The V and J genes are TRBV27 and TRBJ2-3, with 11 bases matching TRBD2. In germline, CDR1 is MNHEY, CDR2 SMNVEV (reference sequence). The CDR3 is made up of 17 amino acids. Germline trimming cut 6 bases from V and 2 bases from J; bases unmatched to any gene: 10. The CDR3 nucleotides read TGTGCCAGCAGCCCCCTGACTAGCGGGAACCCCACAGATACGCAGTATTTT. This encodes CASSPLTSGNPTDTQYF.

This chain uses TRBV5-1 with TRBJ2-5; 11 bases fit TRBD2. The CDR3 length is 15 residues. Germline values: CDR1 SGHRS, CDR2 YFSETQ. Trimming removed 7 bases from V and 4 bases from J; junction bases left unmatched: 9. The DNA of the CDR3 is TGCGCCAGCTTTAGCGGGGGGGCTACGGCAGAGACCCAGTACTTC. It translates to CASFSGGATAETQYF.

This clone came up once. V is TRBV7-9 and J is TRBJ2-5, with D tentatively TRBD1 or TRBD2 (6 bases each). V was trimmed by 5 bases and J by 5 bases, leaving 21 bases between them. Germline V gene data show CDR1 as SEHNR and CDR2 as FQNEAQ (reference sequence). CDR3 length: 16 amino acids. The CDR3 is CASSQDLRGALETQYF. DNA of the CDR3: TGTGCCAGCAGCCAAGATTTGAGGGGGGCCTTGGAGACCCAGTACTTC.